These 21 T cell receptor beta chains were all obtained from the same sample, sequenced in a study of regulatory T cells in long-lasting Graves disease. Arm-PCR of CDR3 regions with iRepertoire HTBI primers generated TCR beta libraries. MiXCR, run by TCRdb on the multiplex PCR reads, gives a single entry per CDR3 protein. The data show 450,000 to 600,000 distinct CDR3 sequences, 15% to 20% seen once. Time point here: newly diagnosed GD, antithyroid drugs for less than 3 months. Researchers made the TCR library from RNA that was extracted from PBMCs. These data also formed part of another study, on T cells in Graves' hyperthyroidism and ophthalmopathy.

Sequencing was performed on peripheral blood mononuclear cells (PBMCs), taken at new diagnosis, from a patient treated with antithyroid drugs. Receptors originate from a man aged 35-49 years with Graves disease.

This clonotype was picked up many times. This chain links TRBV7-9 with TRBJ2-7; unclear D gene. Between the trimmed V and J ends, which lost 5 bases and 2 bases, there was a span of 13 bases. The CDR3 totals 14 residues. In germline, CDR1 is SEHNR, CDR2 FQNEAQ (reference sequence). Here the CDR3 reads CASSILGPTYEQYF. DNA for the CDR3: TGTGCCAGCAGCATTCTCGGTCCTACCTACGAGCAGTACTTC.

Points on this clonotype: Since a far larger clone is one base different, this is likely a read error. This is likely a read error, given that the CDR3 carries no conserved phenylalanine or tryptophan at its end. The V call is TRBV7-9, the J call TRBJ2-1; TRBD2 might be the D (5 bases). Per the germline V gene, CDR1 is SEHNR and CDR2 is FQNEAQ (reference sequence). V lost 1 base, J lost 0 bases, and 10 bases lay in between. The CDR3 has 16 amino acids. CDR3 protein: CASSLGGISSYNEQFL. Here the CDR3 DNA reads TGTGCCAGCAGCTTAGGAGGGATATCCTCCTACAATGAGCAGTTCCTC.

This clonotype turned up a few times. The CDR3 is CASSQEMTSGANVLTF. The DNA of the CDR3 is TGTGCCAGCAGCCAAGAGATGACCTCTGGGGCCAACGTCCTGACTTTC. The gene calls are TRBV4-2 and TRBJ2-6; D is uncertain. Germline V gene data show CDR1 as LGHNA and CDR2 as YNFKEQ. The CDR3 loop spans 16 amino acids. Between the trimmed V and J ends, which lost 0 bases and 0 bases, there was a span of 6 bases.

This clonotype came up many times. The chain recombines TRBV7-9 with TRBJ2-6; unclear D gene. The length of the CDR3 is 17 residues. V was cut by 6 bases and J by 0 bases, with 15 bases left in between. Germline V gives CDR1 SEHNR, CDR2 FQNEAQ (reference sequence). The CDR3 DNA reads as TGTGCCAGCAGGCCGCTAAGGTCCCCCTCTGGGGCCAACGTCCTGACTTTC. Encoded protein: CASRPLRSPSGANVLTF. Based on the CDR3 plus reference TRBV7-9 and TRBJ2-6, the full variable domain is DTGVSQNPRHKITKRGQNVTFRCDPISEHNRLYWYRQTLGQGPEFLTYFQNEAQLEKSRLLSDRFSAERPKGSFSTLEIQRTEQGDSAMYLCASRPLRSPSGANVLTFGAGSRLTVL.

In this sample, this clonotype turned up a few times. The J gene is TRBJ2-7, the V gene TRBV19; possible D gene TRBD1, 5 bases. The V and J ends lost 6 bases and 2 bases respectively, with 14 bases between them. Germline lookup yields CDR1 LNHDA and CDR2 SQIVND (reference sequence). This CDR3 region has 14 residues. The DNA for the CDR3 is TGTGCCAGTAGCGATCAGGGTGGGGCCTACGAGCAGTACTTC. Encoded protein: CASSDQGGAYEQYF.

About this clonotype itself: A much larger clone differs from this one at a single base, so this may be a read error. The chain has TRBV24-1 and TRBJ1-1; D is unresolved. Germline assignment: CDR1 KGHDR and CDR2 SFDVKD. V was trimmed by 11 bases and J by 12 bases, leaving 21 bases between them. The CDR3 extends over 12 amino acids. CDR3 bases: TGTGCCAACACCACCCTGACTGGGGTTACTTTCTTT. The encoded protein is CANTTLTGVTFF.

This clonotype was counted a single time. The chain employs TRBV7-3 and TRBJ1-1, with D unresolved. Trimming removed 2 bases from V and 10 bases from J, with 11 bases in between. From germline, CDR1 is SGHTA and CDR2 FQGTGA. CDR3 length equals 12 residues. The CDR3 DNA sequence: TGTGCCAGCAGCTTAGATTTTTCGGGAGCTTTCTTT. Protein sequence: CASSLDFSGAFF.

This clonotype has a handful of counts. CDR3 sequence (DNA): TGCGCCAGCAGCCCGTACTTCGGACAGGGAGGGACTGAAGCTTTCTTT. Amino acids: CASSPYFGQGGTEAFF. The rearrangement joins TRBV5-1 to TRBJ1-1; 8 nucleotides agree with TRBD1. This CDR3 has 16 amino acids. V was clipped by 4 bases and J by 5 bases; unmatched bases: 13. Germline V lookup: CDR1 SGHRS, CDR2 YFSETQ.

In this sample, this clonotype turned up many times. The chain joins TRBV18 to TRBJ1-2; D ambiguous. CDR3 length: 14 residues. V was trimmed by 4 bases and J by 4 bases, leaving 13 bases between them. Germline CDR1 KGHSH, CDR2 LQKENI. The CDR3 sequence is CASSRAEQSYGYTF. CDR3 coding DNA: TGTGCCAGCTCACGAGCCGAACAGAGCTATGGCTACACCTTC.

This clonotype was seen at least ten times. This chain uses TRBV5-1 with TRBJ2-7, with D possibly TRBD2 on 5 matching bases. Deletions cut 6 bases from V and 1 base from J, with 14 bases between. The length of the CDR3 is 14 residues. Per germline, CDR1 SGHRS and CDR2 YFSETQ. The DNA for the CDR3 is TGCGCCAGCACGAGGAGCGGACCATCCTACGAGCAGTACTTC. Its protein product is CASTRSGPSYEQYF. The full variable domain, its missing parts supplied by reference TRBV5-1 and TRBJ2-7, is KAGVTQTPRYLIKTRGQQVTLSCSPISGHRSVSWYQQTPGQGLQFLFEYFSETQRNKGNFPGRFSGRQFSNSRSEMNVSTLELGDSALYLCASTRSGPSYEQYFGPGTRLTVT.

This clonotype was seen many times. The chain links TRBV6-5 to TRBJ2-7; maybe TRBD2 (5 bases). Germline-derived CDR1 and CDR2 are MNHEY and SVGAGI. The CDR3 has 13 residues. The germline V and J ends were trimmed by 2 bases and 3 bases, with 8 bases remaining between them. The CDR3 bases are TGTGCCAGCAGTTACACGGAGGTCTACGAGCAGTACTTC. Translated, it gives CASSYTEVYEQYF.

This clonotype has a count of ten or more. The rearrangement links TRBV12-3 or TRBV12-4 to TRBJ1-6; TRBD1 aligns across 7 bases. This CDR3 comprises 16 residues. V was clipped by 6 bases and J by 0 bases; unmatched bases: 5. The CDR3 nucleotides read TGTGCCAGCAGGCCGACAGGGAGCTCCTATAATTCACCCCTCCACTTT. The encoded protein is CASRPTGSSYNSPLHF.

About this clonotype: A much larger clone differs by one base, so this may be a read error. This sequence joins TRBV7-8 and TRBJ1-5; 7 nucleotides align to TRBD1. The CDR3 spans 16 residues. The V gene end was trimmed by 4 bases and the J gene end by 2 bases; junction bases not matched to a gene: 8. Germline assignment: CDR1 SGHVS and CDR2 FQNEAQ. CDR3: CASSSTGATRNQPQHF. The CDR3 nucleotides are TGTGCCAGCAGCTCAACAGGGGCTACGCGCAATCAGCCCCAGCATTTT.

This clonotype has at least ten counts. The chain carries TRBV2 and TRBJ2-5; D unresolved. In germline, CDR1 is SNHLY, CDR2 FYNNEI. CDR3 size: 14 residues. The germline V and J ends were trimmed by 7 bases and 0 bases, with 12 bases remaining between them. CDR3 amino acids: CASTWTKYQETQYF. CDR3 DNA sequence: TGTGCCAGCACTTGGACCAAGTACCAAGAGACCCAGTACTTC.

The sample holds many counts of this clonotype. V gene TRBV5-1 combines with J gene TRBJ2-3; 7 bases are a match to TRBD2. Germline values: CDR1 SGHRS, CDR2 YFSETQ. Trimming at V came to 7 bases and at J to 4 bases, leaving 12 bases not matched to a gene. CDR3 size: 15 residues. The CDR3 is CASAGEGVGADTQYF. The CDR3 DNA follows: TGCGCCAGCGCGGGAGAAGGGGTGGGAGCAGATACGCAGTATTTT. Using reference TRBV5-1 and TRBJ2-3 for the parts outside the CDR3, the full variable domain is KAGVTQTPRYLIKTRGQQVTLSCSPISGHRSVSWYQQTPGQGLQFLFEYFSETQRNKGNFPGRFSGRQFSNSRSEMNVSTLELGDSALYLCASAGEGVGADTQYFGPGTRLTVL.

The genes are TRBV4-1 and TRBJ1-2, with D maybe TRBD1 (6 bases). Germline lookup yields CDR1 MGHRA and CDR2 YSYEKL. The V gene lost 5 bases and the J gene lost 0 bases, with 13 bases spanning the gap. This CDR3 contains 15 residues. The CDR3 region is CASSDRGHPNYGYTF. Written as DNA, the CDR3 is TGCGCCAGCAGCGATAGGGGACACCCTAACTATGGCTACACCTTC.

The chain carries TRBV4-2 and TRBJ2-1; maybe TRBD2 (5 bases). V lost 3 bases, J lost 0 bases, and 12 bases lay in between. The germline V gene has CDR1 LGHNA and CDR2 YNFKEQ. The CDR3 length is 16 residues. CDR3 sequence reads: CASSQHLGSSYNEQFF. In nucleotides, the CDR3 is TGTGCCAGCAGCCAGCATCTAGGGAGCTCCTACAATGAGCAGTTCTTC.

In its sample, this clonotype was seen a few times. This chain joins TRBV19 and TRBJ2-1; 9 bases line up with TRBD2. This CDR3 is 13 amino acids long. The V segment lost 10 bases and the J segment 7 bases; nucleotides outside the gene matches: 8. Germline V lookup: CDR1 LNHDA, CDR2 SQIVND (reference sequence). CDR3 DNA: TGTGCCACCTTGGGTAGCGGGAGAAATGAGCAGTTCTTC. Translating it yields CATLGSGRNEQFF.

There are a few counts of this clonotype. The chain employs TRBV5-1 and TRBJ2-3; 7 bases fit TRBD1. Germline loops: CDR1 SGHRS, CDR2 YFSETQ. This CDR3 is built from 15 residues. The V segment lost 7 bases and the J segment 2 bases; nucleotides outside the gene matches: 10. The CDR3 DNA reads as TGCGCCAGCCGCACATTAGGGGGCCTCACAGATACGCAGTATTTT. As protein: CASRTLGGLTDTQYF.

Ten or more counts support this clonotype. The chain recombines TRBV7-3 with TRBJ2-2, with a weak D call TRBD1 (6 bases). The V gene lost 2 bases and the J gene lost 5 bases, with 6 bases spanning the gap. Looked up from germline, CDR1 is SGHTA and CDR2 is FQGTGA. There are 13 residues in the CDR3. The CDR3 sequence: CASSLQGTGELFF. The CDR3 coding sequence is TGTGCCAGCAGCTTACAGGGGACCGGGGAGCTGTTTTTT.

The sample holds many counts of this clonotype. The chain links TRBV11-3 to TRBJ2-1, with D possibly TRBD2 on 5 matching bases. CDR3 length: 17 residues. Germline V gene data show CDR1 as SGHNT and CDR2 as YENEEA. Trimming removed 3 bases from V and 0 bases from J, with 15 bases in between. For the CDR3, the DNA is TGTGCCAGCAGCTTCGGTATGGGGAGAAGCTCCTACAATGAGCAGTTCTTC. Amino acids: CASSFGMGRSSYNEQFF.